The 18 T cell receptor beta chains given below trace back to one sample, sequenced in a study of T-cell memory formation after mild COVID-19. TCRdb redid the calling of the 5' RACE reads with MiXCR, one entry per CDR3 protein. The sample lists about 430,000 distinct CDR3 sequences; about 24% were seen once. The specimen sequenced was PBMCs or a T cell subset sorted from them (not recorded which). These receptors were obtained from an adult woman who had mild COVID-19 (a few samples of this study predate the infection). Cell type and time point are not known.

This clonotype was recorded a few times. The CDR3 is CASSLTGIEDYGYTF. DNA of the CDR3: TGCGCCAGCAGCTTGACAGGGATCGAGGACTATGGCTACACCTTC. The chain is built from TRBV5-1 and TRBJ1-2; tentative D call: TRBD1 (6 bases). Trimming took 1 base from V and 3 from J, leaving 13 bases between them. CDR3 length equals 15 residues. The germline V gene has CDR1 SGHRS and CDR2 YFSETQ.

This clonotype was counted between two and nine times. The chain recombines TRBV20-1 with TRBJ2-3; a possible D gene is TRBD2 (6 bases). This CDR3 region has 14 residues. Trimming cost V 4 bases and J 3 bases, with 14 bases left between them. Germline CDR1 DFQATT, CDR2 SNEGSKA (reference sequence). The CDR3 DNA is TGCAGTGCTACGGGACTGCGATGGACAGATACGCAGTATTTT. Its protein is CSATGLRWTDTQYF.

This clonotype was observed a few times. The chain's CDR3 is CSVGSEYEQYF. The DNA for the CDR3 is TGCAGCGTTGGGTCTGAGTACGAGCAGTACTTC. The V gene is TRBV29-1, the J gene TRBJ2-7; D ambiguous. The CDR3 has 11 amino acids. The ends were cut back, 4 bases at V and 4 bases at J, with 8 bases in the middle. Germline CDR1 SQVTM, CDR2 ANQGSEA.

CDR3 amino acids: CASSGTGSSLTGELFF. The DNA for the CDR3 is TGCGCCAGCAGCGGAACAGGGAGTTCCCTCACCGGGGAGCTGTTTTTT. The V gene is TRBV5-1, the J gene TRBJ2-2; D is possibly TRBD1 (6 bases). The CDR3 spans 16 residues. Trimming shortened V by 4 bases and J by 4 bases, and 17 bases separated the two germline ends. Germline V gives CDR1 SGHRS, CDR2 YFSETQ.

This chain joins TRBV9 and TRBJ2-5, with D perhaps TRBD2 (6 bases). Per germline, CDR1 SGDLS and CDR2 YYNGEE. CDR3 length: 14 amino acids. V gave up 0 bases and J gave up 5 bases, with 11 bases separating them. CDR3 DNA: TGTGCCAGCAGCGTAGTAGGGACTGCCGAGACCCAGTACTTC. It is translated as CASSVVGTAETQYF. The variable domain in full, with the rest retrieved from reference TRBV9 and TRBJ2-5, is DSGVTQTPKHLITATGQRVTLRCSPRSGDLSVYWYQQSLDQGLQFLIQYYNGEERAKGNILERFSAQQFPDLHSELNLSSLELGDSALYFCASSVVGTAETQYFGPGTRLLVL.

The rearrangement links TRBV19 to TRBJ2-4; D is possibly TRBD2 (5 bases). The length of the CDR3 is 14 residues. V was shortened by 8 bases and J by 1 base, with 12 bases between the two germline ends. The germline V gene has CDR1 LNHDA and CDR2 SQIVND (reference sequence). CDR3 sequence reads: CASLLVGAKNIQYF. DNA for the CDR3: TGTGCCAGTCTACTAGTGGGCGCCAAAAACATTCAGTACTTC.

V is TRBV12-3 or TRBV12-4 and J is TRBJ2-3, with D possibly being TRBD1 (6 bases). V was trimmed by 6 bases and J by 11 bases, leaving 21 bases between them. CDR3 length: 14 residues. CDR3: CASSHNQGPGRQYF. DNA for the CDR3: TGTGCCAGCAGCCATAACCAGGGGCCGGGACGGCAGTATTTT.

The chain joins TRBV2 to TRBJ1-1, with 7 bases identical to TRBD1. The trim removed 6 bases at V and 6 bases at J, leaving 13 bases unmatched. CDR1 is SNHLY and CDR2 is FYNNEI in the germline V gene. CDR3 length: 15 residues. CDR3 in DNA: TGTGCCAGCAGAGGGGACAGCTCATTGTGGGCTGAAGCTTTCTTT. Translating gives CASRGDSSLWAEAFF. The entire variable domain, with the rest obtained from reference TRBV2 and TRBJ1-1, is as follows: EPEVTQTPSHQVTQMGQEVILRCVPISNHLYFYWYRQILGQKVEFLVSFYNNEISEKSEIFDDQFSVERPDGSNFTLKIRSTKLEDSAMYFCASRGDSSLWAEAFFGQGTRLTVV.

This clonotype was picked up one time. The genes are TRBV20-1 and TRBJ1-6; 7 bases map to TRBD1. The CDR3 is 14 amino acids. Germline trimming cut 5 bases from V and 8 bases from J; bases unmatched to any gene: 9. Germline V gene data show CDR1 as DFQATT and CDR2 as SNEGSKA (reference sequence). The CDR3 protein is CSAEQGMFDSPLHF. The CDR3 bases are TGCAGTGCTGAACAGGGGATGTTTGATTCACCCCTCCACTTT.

The gene calls are TRBV11-2 and TRBJ2-3, with 7 bases matching TRBD2. The ends lost 5 bases at V and 6 bases at J; junction bases unmatched: 11. This CDR3 is built from 15 residues. Germline values: CDR1 SGHAT, CDR2 FQNNGV. CDR3 sequence: CASSTGTTAWDTQYF. Here the CDR3 DNA reads TGTGCCAGCAGCACCGGGACTACCGCCTGGGATACGCAGTATTTT.

Written as DNA, the CDR3 is TGTGCCAGCAGCGCTCGGGCCGGGAATGAAAAACTGTTTTTT. Translated: CASSARAGNEKLFF. The rearrangement uses TRBV11-2 and TRBJ1-4; no firm D call. The germline V and J ends were trimmed by 5 bases and 5 bases, with 12 bases remaining between them. This CDR3 comprises 14 residues. The germline CDR1 and CDR2 sequences are SGHAT and FQNNGV.

The V gene is TRBV25-1, the J gene TRBJ1-3; no clear D gene. The V gene lost 1 base and the J gene lost 4 bases, with 17 bases spanning the gap. The CDR3 length is 17 residues. Germline loops: CDR1 MGHDK, CDR2 SYGVNS. The DNA of the CDR3 is TGTGCCAGCAGTGAATCGCTCGGGAGGTCAACAGGAAACACCATATATTTT. This sequence encodes CASSESLGRSTGNTIYF.

V and J are TRBV7-8 and TRBJ1-1; D ambiguous. This CDR3 has 13 residues. V was clipped by 6 bases and J by 2 bases, with 10 bases between them. Per the germline V gene, CDR1 is SGHVS and CDR2 is FQNEAQ. As DNA, the CDR3 is TGTGCCAGCAGGCCGAATGAAAACACTGAAGCTTTCTTT. It is translated as CASRPNENTEAFF.

The chain couples TRBV12-3 or TRBV12-4 to TRBJ2-1; D may correspond to TRBD1 or TRBD2 (5 bases each). The CDR3 extends over 15 amino acids. The V and J ends lost 3 bases and 5 bases respectively, with 14 bases between them. CDR3: CASSLSRGRDNEQFF. For the CDR3, the DNA is TGTGCCAGCAGTTTGAGTAGGGGACGGGACAATGAGCAGTTCTTC.

The chain uses TRBV7-6 and TRBJ2-3, with 11 bases aligning to TRBD2. The trim removed 4 bases at V and 2 bases at J, leaving 5 bases unmatched. The CDR3 covers 16 residues. CDR1 SGHVS and CDR2 FNYEAQ come from the germline V gene. The CDR3 reads CASSSRLAGLTDTQYF. As DNA, the CDR3 is TGTGCCAGCAGCTCCCGACTAGCGGGGCTCACAGATACGCAGTATTTT.

This clonotype came up a few times. The chain recombines TRBV15 with TRBJ2-2; D call uncertain. Germline V lookup: CDR1 LNHNV, CDR2 YYDKDF (reference sequence). The CDR3 runs 14 residues. Deletions cut 6 bases from V and 1 base from J, with 9 bases between. The CDR3: CATRDKGNTGELFF. As DNA, the CDR3 is TGTGCCACCAGAGACAAAGGGAACACCGGGGAGCTGTTTTTT.

As DNA, the CDR3 is TGTGCCAGCAGTGAGTCTAGCGACTCGTACGAGCAGTACTTC. It encodes CASSESSDSYEQYF. V is TRBV12-3 or TRBV12-4 and J is TRBJ2-7, with D tentatively TRBD2 (6 bases). The CDR3 is 14 residues long. The V end lost 5 bases, the J end lost 4 bases, and 15 bases lay between the germline ends.

J is TRBJ1-2 and V is TRBV15; the D is unclear. The ends were cut back, 5 bases at V and 8 bases at J, with 15 bases in the middle. CDR3 size: 13 residues. Germline CDR1 LNHNV, CDR2 YYDKDF (reference sequence). Here the CDR3 DNA reads TGTGCCACCAGCCGCGCGGGTCCATCGGGCTACACCTTC. This codes for CATSRAGPSGYTF.